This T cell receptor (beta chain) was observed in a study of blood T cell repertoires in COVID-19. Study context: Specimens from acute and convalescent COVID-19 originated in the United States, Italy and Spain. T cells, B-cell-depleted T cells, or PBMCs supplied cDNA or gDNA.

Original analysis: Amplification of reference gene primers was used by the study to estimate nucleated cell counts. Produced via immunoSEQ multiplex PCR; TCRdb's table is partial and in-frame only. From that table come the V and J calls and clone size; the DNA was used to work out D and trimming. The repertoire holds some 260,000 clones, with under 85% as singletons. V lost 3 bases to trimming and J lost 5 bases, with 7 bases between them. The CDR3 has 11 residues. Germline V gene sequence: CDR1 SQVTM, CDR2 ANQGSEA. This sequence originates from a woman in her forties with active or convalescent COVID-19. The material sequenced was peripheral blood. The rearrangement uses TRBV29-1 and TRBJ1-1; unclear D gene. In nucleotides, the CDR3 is TGCAGCGTTGAGGTGAGGACTGAAGCTTTCTTT. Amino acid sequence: CSVEVRTEAFF.